This T cell receptor (beta chain) was identified during a study of blood T cell repertoires in COVID-19. Whole-study context: Some COVID-19 samples were acute and others convalescent; all came from the United States, Italy and Spain.

The germline gives CDR1 MGHDK, CDR2 SYGVNS. V dropped 4 bases and J dropped 0; count of bases not matched to a gene: 3. This CDR3 spans 15 amino acids. Clones were sequenced by immunoSEQ multiplex PCR, and TCRdb holds only the in-frame ones, with some missing. This sample has 200,000 to 250,000 clones; 84% occur once, and the top ten carry 6.8%. Researchers sorted participants into cohorts using their self-reported clinical history. The clonotype was recovered from a woman aged 35 to 49 who had recovered from COVID-19. The specimen sequenced was PBMCs or T cells enriched from blood (not recorded which). The genes are TRBV25-1 and TRBJ2-4, with 7 bases lining up with TRBD2. CDR3 protein: CASSGVAGAKNIQYF. DNA of the CDR3: TGTGCCAGCAGTGGAGTAGCGGGAGCCAAAAACATTCAGTACTTC.